The source of this TCR beta chain is a study of cytomegalovirus exposure and HLA in healthy donors. General study points: An apparent linkage of common viral pathogens to several of the most significant clusters emerged in a later analysis. One variant, a missense change in DCLRE1C, was linked in a later analysis to TCR beta V- and J-gene trimming.

Details on this clone: Its matching antigen is unknown.

CDR1 and CDR2 from the germline V gene are MNHEY and SVGAGI. The CDR3 spans 12 residues. V gave up 6 bases and J gave up 11 bases, with 11 bases separating them. The PCR used 60 Vbeta and 13 Jbeta primers. Data came from immunoSEQ multiplex PCR; TCRdb stores just in-frame clones and leaves some out. Of 110,000 to 150,000 clones in the sample, 68% were seen once. This TCR came from a man aged 55 to 70 in good health and CMV-seronegative. The chain is built from TRBV6-5 and TRBJ1-6, with D possibly matching TRBD1 (5 bases). Sequenced input: PBMCs. In DNA, the CDR3 is TGTGCCAGCAGAGCGGGGGAGACACCCCTCCACTTT. It translates to CASRAGETPLHF.